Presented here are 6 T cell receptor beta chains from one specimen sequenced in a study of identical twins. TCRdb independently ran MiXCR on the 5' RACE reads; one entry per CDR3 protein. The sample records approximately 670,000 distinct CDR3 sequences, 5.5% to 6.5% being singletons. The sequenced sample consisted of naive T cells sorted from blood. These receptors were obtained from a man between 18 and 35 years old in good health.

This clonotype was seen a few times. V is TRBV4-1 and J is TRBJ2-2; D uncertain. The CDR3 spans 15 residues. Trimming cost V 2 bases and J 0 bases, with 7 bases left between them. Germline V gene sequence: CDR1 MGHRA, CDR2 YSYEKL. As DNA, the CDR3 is TGCGCCAGCAGCCAATGGGCCGCGAACACCGGGGAGCTGTTTTTT. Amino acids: CASSQWAANTGELFF.

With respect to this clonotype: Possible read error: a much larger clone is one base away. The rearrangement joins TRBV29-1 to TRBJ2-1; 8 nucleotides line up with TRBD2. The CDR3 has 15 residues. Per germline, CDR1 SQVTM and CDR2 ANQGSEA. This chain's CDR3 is CSVAPSGSTYNERFF. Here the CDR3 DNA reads TGCAGCGTTGCCCCTAGCGGGTCAACCTACAATGAGCGGTTCTTC.

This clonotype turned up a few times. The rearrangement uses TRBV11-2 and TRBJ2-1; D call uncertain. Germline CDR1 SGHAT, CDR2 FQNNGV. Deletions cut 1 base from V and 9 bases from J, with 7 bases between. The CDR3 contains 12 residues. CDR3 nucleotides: TGTGCCAGCAGCTTAGTCCTCGGTGAGCAGTTCTTC. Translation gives CASSLVLGEQFF.

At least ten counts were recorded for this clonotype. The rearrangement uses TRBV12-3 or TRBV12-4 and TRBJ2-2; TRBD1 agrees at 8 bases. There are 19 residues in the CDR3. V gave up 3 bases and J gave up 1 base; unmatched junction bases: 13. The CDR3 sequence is CASSFRAPGQAMNTGELFF. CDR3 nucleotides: TGTGCCAGCAGTTTCCGTGCGCCGGGACAGGCAATGAACACCGGGGAGCTGTTTTTT.

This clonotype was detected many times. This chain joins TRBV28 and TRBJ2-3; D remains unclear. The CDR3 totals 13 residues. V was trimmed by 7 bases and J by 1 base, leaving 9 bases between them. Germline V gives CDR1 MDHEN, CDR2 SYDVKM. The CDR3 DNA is TGTGCCAGCATAAACAGCGGCACAGATACGCAGTATTTT. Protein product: CASINSGTDTQYF.

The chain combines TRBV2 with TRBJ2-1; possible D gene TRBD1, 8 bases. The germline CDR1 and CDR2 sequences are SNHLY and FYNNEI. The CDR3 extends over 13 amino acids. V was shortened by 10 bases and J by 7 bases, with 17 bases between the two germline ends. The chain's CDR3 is CANRGGGGNEQFF. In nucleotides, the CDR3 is TGTGCCAACAGGGGGGGGGGAGGGAATGAGCAGTTCTTC.